These 8 T cell receptor beta chains came from one sample sequenced in a study of brain metastases from non-small cell lung cancer. The repertoire was sequenced with immunoSEQ multiplex PCR; TCRdb's copy has only in-frame clones and lacks some. The sample lists over 1,500 clones, approximately 80% occurring once. The sample was primary lung tumor tissue. These receptors were obtained from a donor at least 40 years old with non-small cell lung cancer.

The genes are TRBV4-1 and TRBJ2-3; D is unclear. This CDR3 comprises 14 residues. The germline V and J ends were trimmed by 1 base and 4 bases, with 9 bases remaining between them. Germline CDR1 and CDR2: MGHRA and YSYEKL. The CDR3 sequence: CASSQVENADTQYF. CDR3 DNA sequence: TGCGCCAGCAGCCAAGTTGAGAACGCAGATACGCAGTATTTT.

The genes are TRBV7-2 and TRBJ2-2; 14 positions match TRBD2. CDR3 length equals 17 residues. Trimming cost V 7 bases and J 7 bases; bases outside gene matches: 11. Germline-derived CDR1 and CDR2 are SGHTA and FQGNSA. CDR3 DNA: TGTGCCAGCACCCGACTAGCGGGGGGGCCTTTGGGCGGGGAGCTGTTTTTT. Translation: CASTRLAGGPLGGELFF.

V and J are TRBV6-5 and TRBJ2-7; 8 positions agree with TRBD2. In germline, CDR1 is MNHEY, CDR2 SVGAGI. V dropped 5 bases and J dropped 4; count of bases not matched to a gene: 7. The CDR3 length is 14 residues. CDR3 amino acids: CASSTGGALYEQYF. CDR3 in DNA: TGTGCCAGCAGTACGGGGGGGGCTCTTTACGAGCAGTACTTC.

The chain couples TRBV7-9 to TRBJ2-7; D uncertain. Per the germline V gene, CDR1 is SEHNR and CDR2 is FQNEAQ (reference sequence). This CDR3 spans 12 amino acids. Trimming removed 1 base at V and 6 bases at J, with 7 bases between. CDR3 in amino acids: CASSLGIGEQYF. The DNA for the CDR3 is TGTGCCAGCAGCTTAGGGATTGGCGAGCAGTACTTC.

The chain is built from TRBV19 and TRBJ2-7; 7 nucleotides line up with TRBD1. CDR1 is LNHDA, CDR2 SQIVND, per germline (reference sequence). The CDR3 runs 17 residues. The V and J ends lost 3 bases and 3 bases, in that order; junction bases with no gene match: 14. CDR3 coding DNA: TGTGCCAGTAGTATTAACGGGATCAGGGACAGCAACTACGAGCAGTACTTC. It encodes CASSINGIRDSNYEQYF.

V usage is TRBV14 and J usage is TRBJ2-5; 11 bases are a match to TRBD2. CDR1 and CDR2 (germline): SGHDN, FVKESK. Trimming removed 6 bases from V and 2 bases from J; junction bases left unmatched: 5. The CDR3 consists of 15 residues. CDR3 DNA: TGTGCCAGCAGTCTGACTAGCGGGGCTCAAGAGACCCAGTACTTC. Encoded protein: CASSLTSGAQETQYF.

As concerns this clone: Additional DNA sequences in this sample encode the identical CDR3. CDR3 region: CASSLTGLETQYF. In DNA, the CDR3 is TGTGCCAGCAGTTTGACAGGGTTGGAGACCCAGTACTTC. V is TRBV6-6 and J is TRBJ2-5; 7 bases are a match to TRBD1. Germline CDR1 and CDR2: MNHNY and SVGAGI (reference sequence). The CDR3 length is 13 residues. V was pared by 4 bases and J by 5 bases, with 4 bases of the junction left unmatched.

The sample holds one count of this clone. This sequence joins TRBV4-1 and TRBJ2-1; possible D gene TRBD1, 7 bases. Germline lookup yields CDR1 MGHRA and CDR2 YSYEKL. CDR3 length: 16 residues. With 0 bases removed from V and 8 bases from J, the gap between germline ends came to 17 bases. The CDR3 region is CASSQDSARGRYEQFF. In DNA, the CDR3 is TGCGCCAGCAGCCAAGATTCCGCCAGGGGGAGGTATGAGCAGTTCTTC.